The 20 T cell receptor beta chains below were found in one sample sequenced in a study of blood T cell repertoires in COVID-19. Assay: immunoSEQ multiplex PCR; the TCRdb copy retains only in-frame clones and omits some. Found here are around 130,000 clones, approximately 85% of them singletons; the top ten hold 4.3%. The sequenced material came from peripheral blood. The source is a human donor in a cohort sampled during active COVID-19.

The CDR3 DNA reads as TGTGCCATTTCTGAGAGCTCTGGAAACACCATATATTTT. Its translation: CAISESSGNTIYF. The chain employs TRBV19 and TRBJ1-3; D unresolved. This CDR3 has 13 residues. Trimming cost V 10 bases and J 0 bases, with 10 bases left between them. Per the germline V gene, CDR1 is LNHDA and CDR2 is SQIVND (reference sequence).

The chain is built from TRBV7-2 and TRBJ2-7, with D possibly matching TRBD2 (5 bases). CDR3 size: 15 residues. The germline V gene encodes CDR1 SGHTA and CDR2 FQGNSA. Trimming took 0 bases from V and 3 from J, leaving 12 bases between them. The CDR3 is CASSLAPSGGYEQYF. CDR3 bases: TGTGCCAGCAGCTTAGCGCCATCCGGAGGCTACGAGCAGTACTTC.

V is TRBV27 and J is TRBJ2-2, with no clear D. Trimming left V 2 bases short and J 1 base short, with 5 bases between. This CDR3 is 14 amino acids long. The germline gives CDR1 MNHEY, CDR2 SMNVEV (reference sequence). The CDR3 protein is CASSLLRNTGELFF. CDR3 DNA: TGTGCCAGCAGTTTACTGCGGAACACCGGGGAGCTGTTTTTT.

This clone was picked up one time. The chain joins TRBV3-1 (or the pseudogene TRBV3-2) to TRBJ2-7, with 14 bases identical to TRBD2. V lost 0 bases to trimming and J lost 3 bases; unmatched junction nucleotides: 7. The CDR3 is 18 residues long. Per germline, CDR1 LGHDT and CDR2 YNNKEL (reference sequence). CDR3: CASSQDVVGLAGVYEQYF. The CDR3 DNA reads TGTGCCAGCAGCCAAGATGTTGTGGGACTAGCGGGAGTCTACGAGCAGTACTTC.

This chain uses TRBV19 with TRBJ1-1; D is possibly TRBD1 (6 bases). Deletions cut 2 bases from V and 7 bases from J, with 17 bases between. The CDR3 has 15 residues. CDR1 and CDR2 from the germline V gene are LNHDA and SQIVND (reference sequence). The CDR3 nucleotides are TGTGCCAGTAGTATATCCCTTCGGACAGCTAATGAAGCTTTCTTT. Its translation is CASSISLRTANEAFF.

This chain's CDR3 is CSVGLAGATDTQYF. The CDR3, as DNA: TGCAGCGTGGGGCTAGCGGGAGCCACAGATACGCAGTATTTT. The chain links TRBV29-1 to TRBJ2-3, with 10 bases identical to TRBD2. Germline loops: CDR1 SQVTM, CDR2 ANQGSEA. CDR3 length equals 14 residues. V shed 6 bases and J 2 bases; nucleotides not matched to a gene: 5.

The table lists this clone with many counts. The CDR3: CASSLEGVYGYTF. In DNA, the CDR3 is TGTGCCAGCAGCTTGGAGGGGGTCTATGGCTACACCTTC. V usage is TRBV5-4 and J usage is TRBJ1-2, with a possible D match to TRBD1 (6 bases). The CDR3 has 13 amino acids. In germline, CDR1 is SGHNT, CDR2 YYREEE (reference sequence). V was trimmed by 0 bases and J by 4 bases, leaving 7 bases between them.

This clone was seen more than once but under ten times. The rearrangement uses TRBV7-9 and TRBJ1-2; unclear D gene. The CDR3 has 13 residues. CDR1 is SEHNR, CDR2 FQNEAQ, per germline (reference sequence). The germline V and J ends were trimmed by 1 base and 4 bases, with 7 bases remaining between them. The CDR3 reads CASSLDGLYGYTF. As DNA, the CDR3 is TGTGCCAGCAGCTTAGATGGGCTCTATGGCTACACCTTC.

The chain links TRBV5-6 to TRBJ2-1, with D maybe TRBD2 (5 bases). V was pared by 3 bases and J by 8 bases, with 15 bases between. There are 14 residues in the CDR3. Germline CDR1 is SGHDT and CDR2 is YYEEEE. The chain's CDR3 is CASSWSRPRDEQFF. Here the CDR3 DNA reads TGTGCCAGCAGCTGGTCAAGGCCGAGGGATGAGCAGTTCTTC.

This clone was detected once. The genes are TRBV7-2 and TRBJ1-2, with 8 nucleotides matching TRBD1. Per germline, CDR1 SGHTA and CDR2 FQGNSA. J was trimmed by 8 bases and V by 6 bases; bases with no gene match: 17. This CDR3 region has 16 residues. The CDR3 loop is CASSFTGGRDLRGYTF. The CDR3 DNA reads as TGTGCCAGCAGTTTCACAGGGGGACGCGACCTGAGGGGCTACACCTTC.

The J gene is TRBJ2-5, the V gene TRBV7-2; possible D gene TRBD1, 6 bases. V was shortened by 1 base and J by 5 bases, with 11 bases between the two germline ends. Per the germline V gene, CDR1 is SGHTA and CDR2 is FQGNSA. The length of the CDR3 is 14 residues. CDR3 sequence: CASSLVYRGETQYF. CDR3 nucleotide sequence: TGTGCCAGCAGCTTAGTTTATAGGGGGGAGACCCAGTACTTC.

The J gene is TRBJ2-1, the V gene TRBV27; TRBD2 matches at 12 bases. CDR1 is MNHEY and CDR2 is SMNVEV in the germline V gene (reference sequence). After removal of 7 bases from V and 2 bases from J, the junction contained 3 bases not matched to a gene. The CDR3 has 15 amino acids. The CDR3 nucleotides read TGTGCCAGCACTCTAGCGGGGGGGCCCTACAATGAGCAGTTCTTC. Protein product: CASTLAGGPYNEQFF.

The chain recombines TRBV19 with TRBJ1-2; 10 nucleotides match TRBD1. Germline V gene sequence: CDR1 LNHDA, CDR2 SQIVND (reference sequence). Trimming at V came to 4 bases and at J to 7 bases, leaving 3 bases not matched to a gene. This CDR3 contains 13 residues. As DNA, the CDR3 is TGTGCCAGTAGTACGACAGGGGGCGGTGGCTACACCTTC. Translating it yields CASSTTGGGGYTF.

The CDR3 sequence is CASSPSGTGQGGYGYTF. CDR3 bases: TGTGCCAGCAGTCCAAGTGGGACCGGACAGGGCGGCTATGGCTACACCTTC. The chain employs TRBV28 and TRBJ1-2; 8 bases line up with TRBD1. CDR3 length: 17 amino acids. Germline CDR1 reads MDHEN; CDR2 reads SYDVKM. V trimming: 5 bases; J trimming: 4 bases; junction bases outside the gene matches: 15.

The chain has TRBV7-7 and TRBJ2-1; 12 bases are a match to TRBD2. The CDR3 is 15 amino acids. Germline CDR1 SSHAT, CDR2 FNYEAQ (reference sequence). V lost 5 bases and J lost 8; bases outside the gene matches: 7. DNA of the CDR3: TGTGCCAGCAGCCAGCTAGCGGGAGGGCCCTATGAGCAGTTCTTC. Translation gives CASSQLAGGPYEQFF.

This clone showed up just once. V usage is TRBV7-9 and J usage is TRBJ2-3; no clear D. Germline assignment: CDR1 SEHNR and CDR2 FQNEAQ (reference sequence). V lost 6 bases, J lost 4 bases, and 8 bases lay in between. The CDR3 is 12 amino acids. The CDR3 region is CASSNRPDTQYF. The CDR3 bases are TGTGCCAGCAGTAATCGTCCAGATACGCAGTATTTT.

The rearrangement links TRBV16 to TRBJ2-6; 7 positions agree with TRBD1. CDR1 is KGHSY, CDR2 FQNENV, per germline. The V gene end was trimmed by 6 bases and the J gene end by 1 base; junction bases not matched to a gene: 3. This CDR3 comprises 15 residues. For the CDR3, the DNA is TGTGCCAGCAGTCAACAGGGGTCTGGGGCCAACGTCCTGACTTTC. Translating gives CASSQQGSGANVLTF.

The chain combines TRBV2 with TRBJ2-7; 9 nucleotides line up with TRBD1. V lost 6 bases and J lost 6; bases outside the gene matches: 9. The CDR3 consists of 14 residues. Per germline, CDR1 SNHLY and CDR2 FYNNEI. The CDR3 DNA reads TGTGCCAGCAGCCTTAAACAGGGGGCAGGCGAGCAGTACGTC. Protein product: CASSLKQGAGEQYV.

The chain employs TRBV10-2 and TRBJ2-1; 9 positions match TRBD1. Germline CDR1 WSHSY, CDR2 SAAADI. This CDR3 comprises 14 residues. The V and J ends lost 6 bases and 6 bases, in that order; junction bases with no gene match: 6. CDR3 sequence (DNA): TGCGCCAGCAGAGCGGGACAGGGTTTCAATGAGCAGTTCTTC. This gives the protein CASRAGQGFNEQFF.

The chain has TRBV7-3 and TRBJ2-3; no definite D call. Germline-derived CDR1 and CDR2 are SGHTA and FQGTGA. CDR3 length equals 11 residues. V was cut by 5 bases and J by 7 bases, with 7 bases left in between. CDR3 protein: CASSPKNTQYF. The CDR3 nucleotides read TGTGCCAGCAGCCCCAAAAATACGCAGTATTTT. Combining the CDR3 with reference TRBV7-3 and TRBJ2-3 gives the whole variable domain GAGVSQTPSNKVTEKGKYVELRCDPISGHTALYWYRQSLGQGPEFLIYFQGTGAADDSGLPNDRFFAVRPEGSVSTLKIQRTERGDSAVYLCASSPKNTQYFGPGTRLTVL.